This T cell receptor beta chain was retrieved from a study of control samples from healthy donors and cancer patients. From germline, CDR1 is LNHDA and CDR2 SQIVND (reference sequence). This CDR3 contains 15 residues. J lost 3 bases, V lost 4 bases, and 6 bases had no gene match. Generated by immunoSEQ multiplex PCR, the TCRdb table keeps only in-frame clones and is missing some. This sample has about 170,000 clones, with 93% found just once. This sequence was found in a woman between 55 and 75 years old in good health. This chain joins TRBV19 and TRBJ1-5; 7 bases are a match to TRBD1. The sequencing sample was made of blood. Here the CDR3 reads CASSTGQVFNQPQHF. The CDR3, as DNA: TGTGCCAGTAGTACCGGACAGGTGTTCAATCAGCCCCAGCATTTT.